The present T cell receptor beta chain was sequenced within a study of blood T cells in healthy people across ages. Study findings and constraints: It was the long-lived donors that had more naive CD4+ cells and higher diversity than aged donors.

This CDR3 is 14 amino acids long. V gave up 4 bases and J gave up 5 bases, with 16 bases separating them. From germline, CDR1 is SQVTM and CDR2 ANQGSEA. This clonotype appeared a few times. The antigen is unknown. It was with a sample-barcoded 5' primer and a J-beta primer mix that a second PCR of roughly 6 to 11 cycles was run. Every sample gave at least 2.5 million paired-end reads containing CDR3. Each CDR3 protein is one row after TCRdb ran MiXCR on the 5' RACE reads. The sample records 650,000 to 800,000 distinct CDR3 sequences, under 45% being singletons. The sample consisted of blood. The TCR originated in a man aged 55 to 70 in good health. The chain carries TRBV29-1 and TRBJ2-3; D remains ambiguous. The CDR3 bases are TGCAGCGTTGTCCCGTGGTCGCAGGTAGATACGCAGTATTTT. Its protein product is CSVVPWSQVDTQYF.